One and the same sample provided the 2 T cell receptor beta chains below, sequenced in a study of blood T cell repertoires in COVID-19. Here immunoSEQ multiplex PCR was the method, and the copy in TCRdb shows in-frame clones only, minus some. The data show about 220,000 clones, with around 80% seen just once and about 9.7% held by the top ten. The specimen sequenced was peripheral blood. The receptors derive from a man over 45 with active or convalescent COVID-19.

The chain recombines TRBV18 with TRBJ2-3, with 8 bases identical to TRBD1. The CDR3 is 14 residues long. J gave up 15 bases and V 2 bases, and 13 bases lay outside the gene matches. Germline CDR1 and CDR2: KGHSH and LQKENI. CDR3 DNA: TGTGCCAGCTCACCAGCCGGTGACAGGGGAAAGGGATATTTT. It translates to CASSPAGDRGKGYF.

This clone was picked up one time. The chain links TRBV28 to TRBJ1-6; D is possibly TRBD1 (6 bases). With 6 bases removed from V and 0 bases from J, the gap between germline ends came to 18 bases. CDR3 length: 18 amino acids. Germline V CDR1 and CDR2: MDHEN, SYDVKM. CDR3 region: CASSRLVQGTSYNSPLHF. The CDR3 DNA sequence: TGTGCCAGCAGCCGCCTCGTTCAGGGGACCTCCTATAATTCACCCCTCCACTTT.